A single sample is the source of the 26 T cell receptor beta chains below, sequenced in a study of cytomegalovirus exposure and HLA in healthy donors. The PCR ran on 60 Vbeta and 13 Jbeta primers. Assay: immunoSEQ multiplex PCR; the TCRdb copy retains only in-frame clones and omits some. Of about 160,000 clones in the sample, around four fifths were seen once. Sequenced input: PBMCs. These receptors came from a girl aged 2-10 years in good health and CMV-seropositive.

The chain employs TRBV9 and TRBJ2-7; 7 bases are shared with TRBD2. V shed 4 bases and J 6 bases; nucleotides not matched to a gene: 7. The CDR3 loop spans 13 amino acids. CDR1 and CDR2 from the germline V gene are SGDLS and YYNGEE. CDR3 protein: CASSRGRGFEQYF. DNA for the CDR3: TGTGCCAGCAGCAGAGGGAGGGGTTTCGAGCAGTACTTC.

J is TRBJ2-1 and V is TRBV5-1; TRBD1 matches 11 bases. From germline, CDR1 is SGHRS and CDR2 YFSETQ. Germline trimming cut 8 bases from V and 0 bases from J; bases unmatched to any gene: 4. CDR3 length: 15 amino acids. CDR3 sequence (DNA): TGCGCCAGTGGACAGGGGGCTAGCTCCTACAATGAGCAGTTCTTC. This codes for CASGQGASSYNEQFF.

This chain links TRBV10-3 with TRBJ2-1; a possible D gene is TRBD1 (5 bases). Germline V gene lookup returns CDR1 ENHRY and CDR2 SYGVKD. The CDR3 is 12 residues long. Trimming took off 7 bases at V and 10 bases at J, with 14 bases between the two ends. Written as DNA, the CDR3 is TGTGCCATCAAGGGGCAGGGCCCCGAGCAGTTCTTC. It is translated as CAIKGQGPEQFF.

This clone was recorded once. This sequence joins TRBV6-5 and TRBJ2-7; a weak D match, TRBD1 (5 bases). V dropped 4 bases and J dropped 2 bases, with 9 bases sitting between them. Germline lookup yields CDR1 MNHEY and CDR2 SVGAGI. The CDR3 contains 13 residues. The CDR3 bases are TGTGCCAGCAGTTCGACAGATCCCTACGAGCAGTACTTC. It is translated as CASSSTDPYEQYF.

The count of this clone is one. The junction and the germline gene differ at one end; a read error may be behind it. V is TRBV6-1 and J is TRBJ2-4, with 9 bases matching TRBD1. This CDR3 spans 16 amino acids. Germline V gene lookup returns CDR1 MNHNS and CDR2 SASEGT. The CDR3, as DNA: TGTGCCAGCAGTGATCTCACCGGGACAGGGTATGACATTCAGTGCTTC. Translated: CASSDLTGTGYDIQCF.

DNA for the CDR3: TGTGCCAGCAGTCTCGACAGGGGTTGGAACACCGGGGAGCTGTTTTTT. Translated: CASSLDRGWNTGELFF. This chain joins TRBV28 and TRBJ2-2, with 8 bases identical to TRBD1. The CDR3 runs 16 residues. Per germline, CDR1 MDHEN and CDR2 SYDVKM. V lost 5 bases to trimming and J lost 1 base; unmatched junction nucleotides: 6.

The rearrangement links TRBV28 to TRBJ1-1, with a possible D match to TRBD1 (6 bases). Germline V gives CDR1 MDHEN, CDR2 SYDVKM. The length of the CDR3 is 16 residues. V was pared by 4 bases and J by 0 bases, with 15 bases between. The CDR3 protein is CASSSRSQGMNTEAFF. CDR3 sequence (DNA): TGTGCCAGCAGTTCTCGTTCCCAGGGGATGAACACTGAAGCTTTCTTT.

The V and J genes are TRBV2 and TRBJ2-7, with a possible D match to TRBD2 (5 bases). The length of the CDR3 is 13 residues. Trimming removed 5 bases from V and 6 bases from J, with 14 bases in between. Germline assignment: CDR1 SNHLY and CDR2 FYNNEI. The CDR3 bases are TGTGCCAGCAGTTCGATAGCGTCAGGCGAGCAGTACTTC. Translating it yields CASSSIASGEQYF. Drawing the rest from reference TRBV2 and TRBJ2-7, the complete variable domain is EPEVTQTPSHQVTQMGQEVILRCVPISNHLYFYWYRQILGQKVEFLVSFYNNEISEKSEIFDDQFSVERPDGSNFTLKIRSTKLEDSAMYFCASSSIASGEQYFGPGTRLTVT.

Turning to this clone: The junction departs from germline at one end; a sequencing error may be responsible. This chain joins TRBV29-1 and TRBJ2-3; TRBD2 matches at 7 bases. Germline loops: CDR1 SQVTM, CDR2 ANQGSEA. The length of the CDR3 is 14 residues. In DNA form, the CDR3 reads TGCAGCGTTGGGAGCGCGGGAGTCACATATACGCAGTATTTT. Its translation is CSVGSAGVTYTQYF.

This rearrangement joins TRBV29-1 to TRBJ2-2, with TRBD1 as a possible D gene (5 bases). The germline V gene encodes CDR1 SQVTM and CDR2 ANQGSEA. The length of the CDR3 is 12 residues. With 2 bases removed from V and 5 bases from J, the gap between germline ends came to 6 bases. The CDR3, as DNA: TGCAGCGTTGAACAGGGAACCGGGGAGCTGTTTTTT. Its translation: CSVEQGTGELFF.

This sequence joins TRBV29-1 and TRBJ2-5; D is possibly TRBD2 (7 bases). V lost 6 bases, J lost 1 base, and 27 bases lay in between. Per germline, CDR1 SQVTM and CDR2 ANQGSEA. CDR3 length: 18 amino acids. The CDR3: CSVSRLKGGGEGQETQYF. CDR3 DNA sequence: TGCAGCGTCTCCCGCCTAAAAGGGGGGGGCGAGGGCCAAGAGACCCAGTACTTC. Full variable domain (outside the CDR3, taken from reference TRBV29-1 and TRBJ2-5): SAVISQKPSRDICQRGTSLTIQCQVDSQVTMMFWYRQQPGQSLTLIATANQGSEATYESGFVIDKFPISRPNLTFSTLTVSNMSPEDSSIYLCSVSRLKGGGEGQETQYFGPGTRLLVL.

The genes are TRBV7-6 and TRBJ2-7; 11 bases line up with TRBD2. CDR3 length: 14 residues. J gave up 3 bases and V 2 bases, and 0 bases lay outside the gene matches. Germline assignment: CDR1 SGHVS and CDR2 FNYEAQ. For the CDR3, the DNA is TGTGCCAGCAGCTTAACTAGCGGGGGCTACGAGCAGTACTTC. It specifies CASSLTSGGYEQYF.

The chain employs TRBV13 and TRBJ2-2; D possibly corresponds to TRBD2 (5 bases). This CDR3 has 15 amino acids. The V and J ends lost 5 bases and 1 base respectively, with 11 bases between them. The germline CDR1 and CDR2 sequences are PRHDT and FYEKMQ (reference sequence). For the CDR3, the DNA is TGTGCCAGCAGCGTGGCGGGCGTGAACACCGGGGAGCTGTTTTTT. Its translation is CASSVAGVNTGELFF.

This clone was seen only once. This chain joins TRBV10-3 and TRBJ1-1; 9 bases align to TRBD1. There are 14 residues in the CDR3. J lost 0 bases, V lost 7 bases, and 3 bases had no gene match. Germline lookup yields CDR1 ENHRY and CDR2 SYGVKD. The CDR3 spells CAINDRGVNTEAFF. The CDR3 DNA is TGTGCCATCAATGACAGGGGGGTGAACACTGAAGCTTTCTTT.

The V gene is TRBV27, the J gene TRBJ2-7; D gene unclear. The CDR3 loop spans 14 amino acids. Germline loops: CDR1 MNHEY, CDR2 SMNVEV (reference sequence). The V and J ends lost 5 bases and 0 bases respectively, with 11 bases between them. Written as DNA, the CDR3 is TGTGCCAGCAGTCCCCAAGCCCGCTCCTACGAGCAGTACTTC. Translated, it gives CASSPQARSYEQYF.

The V and J genes are TRBV9 and TRBJ2-1; D perhaps matches TRBD2 (5 bases). V was trimmed by 1 base and J by 0 bases, leaving 11 bases between them. This CDR3 region has 16 residues. Per germline, CDR1 SGDLS and CDR2 YYNGEE. CDR3 DNA: TGTGCCAGCAGCGTAACTGAGCGGAGCTCCTACAATGAGCAGTTCTTC. Translated, it gives CASSVTERSSYNEQFF.

There are a few counts of this clone. This sequence joins TRBV7-2 and TRBJ2-3; D remains ambiguous. Trimming left V 4 bases short and J 6 bases short, with 11 bases between. The CDR3 has 13 amino acids. Germline CDR1 is SGHTA and CDR2 is FQGNSA. The CDR3 bases are TGTGCCAGCAGCTACGCGCGGAGTGATACGCAGTATTTT. Translated: CASSYARSDTQYF.

There are a few counts of this clone. The chain is built from TRBV5-1 and TRBJ2-5; the match to TRBD2 covers 10 bases. The CDR3 is 16 amino acids. The V segment lost 1 base and the J segment 4 bases; nucleotides outside the gene matches: 7. Germline V gives CDR1 SGHRS, CDR2 YFSETQ. Here the CDR3 DNA reads TGCGCCAGCAGCTTGATTCTAGCGGGAGTTAGAGAGACCCAGTACTTC. This encodes CASSLILAGVRETQYF.

This clone has a handful of counts. The chain joins TRBV19 to TRBJ1-5; perhaps TRBD1 as D (5 bases). Trimming took off 1 base at V and 3 bases at J, with 13 bases between the two ends. The V gene's germline CDR1 is LNHDA and CDR2 SQIVND (reference sequence). The CDR3 is 16 residues long. The CDR3: CASSIVGAGINQPQHF. CDR3 bases: TGTGCCAGTAGTATAGTTGGGGCGGGGATCAATCAGCCCCAGCATTTT. Together with reference TRBV19 and TRBJ1-5, the CDR3 gives the full variable domain: DGGITQSPKYLFRKEGQNVTLSCEQNLNHDAMYWYRQDPGQGLRLIYYSQIVNDFQKGDIAEGYSVSREKKESFPLTVTSAQKNPTAFYLCASSIVGAGINQPQHFGDGTRLSIL.

The chain uses TRBV6-4 and TRBJ2-3, with 7 bases identical to TRBD2. Trimming removed 8 bases from V and 2 bases from J; junction bases left unmatched: 7. The V gene's germline CDR1 is MRHNA and CDR2 SNTAGT. The CDR3 runs 14 residues. CDR3 protein: CASEAGDSTDTQYF. The CDR3 DNA follows: TGTGCCAGCGAGGCGGGGGATTCCACAGATACGCAGTATTTT.

V gene TRBV4-1 combines with J gene TRBJ1-1, with D perhaps matching TRBD1 (6 bases). V lost 8 bases and J 6 bases, leaving 19 bases between the germline ends. From germline, CDR1 is MGHRA and CDR2 YSYEKL. This CDR3 contains 14 residues. CDR3 residues: CASESVRGSAEAFF. The CDR3 region has the DNA TGCGCCAGCGAATCGGTGAGGGGGAGCGCTGAAGCTTTCTTT.

DNA for the CDR3: TGTGCCTGGAAGAGGTCTAATGAAAAACTGTTTTTT. Amino acids: CAWKRSNEKLFF. The rearrangement joins TRBV30 to TRBJ1-4; the D is unclear. The CDR3 runs to 12 residues. Deletions cut 4 bases from V and 3 bases from J, with 6 bases between. Looked up from germline, CDR1 is GTSNPN and CDR2 is SVGIG (reference sequence).

The chain carries TRBV6-5 and TRBJ2-7; the D gene is possibly TRBD2 (6 bases). Germline-derived CDR1 and CDR2 are MNHEY and SVGAGI. With 0 bases removed from V and 0 bases from J, the gap between germline ends came to 12 bases. The length of the CDR3 is 16 residues. DNA for the CDR3: TGTGCCAGCAGTTACTCGGGACTCTTGAGCTCCTACGAGCAGTACTTC. As protein: CASSYSGLLSSYEQYF.

This clone was seen just once. The chain joins TRBV7-9 to TRBJ2-7; TRBD2 matches 7 bases. Germline CDR1 SEHNR, CDR2 FQNEAQ (reference sequence). The CDR3 covers 14 residues. Unmatched junction bases numbered 9, after V lost 5 bases and J lost 5 bases. CDR3 nucleotides: TGTGCCAGCAGCCGCGGGACTATATTCCACGAGCAGTACTTC. Protein product: CASSRGTIFHEQYF.

The rearrangement links TRBV15 to TRBJ2-7; 8 positions agree with TRBD2. The J segment lost 2 bases and the V segment lost 0 bases, leaving 6 bases of the junction unmatched. The CDR3 consists of 16 residues. CDR1 is LNHNV, CDR2 YYDKDF, per germline (reference sequence). CDR3: CATSRDRLALAYEQYF. CDR3 nucleotide sequence: TGTGCCACCAGCAGAGATCGACTAGCGTTAGCCTACGAGCAGTACTTC.

V and J are TRBV18 and TRBJ1-4; D remains unclear. This CDR3 is built from 17 residues. V lost 1 base to trimming and J lost 4 bases, with 16 bases between them. Germline-derived CDR1 and CDR2 are KGHSH and LQKENI. CDR3 in amino acids: CASSPQNVQSSNEKLFF. CDR3 sequence (DNA): TGTGCCAGCTCACCACAAAATGTACAGTCCAGTAATGAAAAACTGTTTTTT. Combining the CDR3 with reference TRBV18 and TRBJ1-4 gives the whole variable domain NAGVMQNPRHLVRRRGQEARLRCSPMKGHSHVYWYRQLPEEGLKFMVYLQKENIIDESGMPKERFSAEFPKEGPSILRIQQVVRGDSAAYFCASSPQNVQSSNEKLFFGSGTQLSVL.